This T cell receptor beta chain was sequenced for a study of T cell changes during pregnancy in multiple sclerosis. Germline V gives CDR1 SEHNR, CDR2 FQNEAQ (reference sequence). This CDR3 has 14 residues. The V end lost 6 bases, the J end lost 1 base, and 12 bases lay between the germline ends. Clones were read by immunoSEQ multiplex PCR, and TCRdb kept only the in-frame ones, dropping some. The table includes approximately 100,000 clones, approximately 89% detected once. The receptor was derived from a female donor with multiple sclerosis, enrolled in a pregnancy study. Sequences were derived from peripheral blood, sampled after pregnancy. The chain recombines TRBV7-9 with TRBJ1-1; D is possibly TRBD1 (6 bases). The CDR3 region has the DNA TGTGCCAGCAGACACACGACAGGGAACACTGAAGCTTTCTTT. Residues: CASRHTTGNTEAFF. Using reference TRBV7-9 and TRBJ1-1 for the parts outside the CDR3, the full variable domain is DTGVSQNPRHKITKRGQNVTFRCDPISEHNRLYWYRQTLGQGPEFLTYFQNEAQLEKSRLLSDRFSAERPKGSFSTLEIQRTEQGDSAMYLCASRHTTGNTEAFFGQGTRLTVV.